Sequencing of this T cell receptor beta chain was carried out in a study of blood T cell repertoires in COVID-19. Ages ranged from roughly 18 to 95 years, with residence in under 25 US areas. The study assigned cohorts using participant-reported clinical history. Repertoires were generated with immunoSEQ multiplex PCR, while TCRdb's copy carries only in-frame clones and drops some. The top ten clones hold about a tenth of a sample with about 210,000 clones, approximately 86% of them seen once. The source of this sequence is a man aged 18 to 35 with acute COVID-19. The sample comprised PBMCs or T cells enriched from blood (not recorded which).

CDR3 sequence reads: CASSSPTGLWETQYF. CDR3 DNA: TGTGCCAGCAGTTCCCCCACAGGGTTATGGGAGACCCAGTACTTC. The chain employs TRBV28 and TRBJ2-5, with D perhaps TRBD1 (6 bases). The CDR3 consists of 15 residues. The V and J ends lost 4 bases and 5 bases respectively, with 17 bases between them. The germline V gene encodes CDR1 MDHEN and CDR2 SYDVKM.